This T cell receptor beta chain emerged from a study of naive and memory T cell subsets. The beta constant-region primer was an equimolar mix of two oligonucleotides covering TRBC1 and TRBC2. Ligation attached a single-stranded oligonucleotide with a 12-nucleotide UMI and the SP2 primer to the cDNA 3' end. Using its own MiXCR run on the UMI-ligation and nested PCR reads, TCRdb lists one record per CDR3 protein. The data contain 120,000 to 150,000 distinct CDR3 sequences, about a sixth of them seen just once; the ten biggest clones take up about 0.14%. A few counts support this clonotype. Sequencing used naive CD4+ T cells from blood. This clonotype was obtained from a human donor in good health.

The CDR3: CASGPGELFF. The CDR3 DNA follows: TGTGCCAGCGGGCCCGGGGAGCTGTTTTTT. The chain couples TRBV3-1 to TRBJ2-2; D ambiguous. CDR1 is LGHDT, CDR2 YNNKEL, per germline (reference sequence). The CDR3 spans 10 residues. V dropped 8 bases and J dropped 6 bases, with 4 bases sitting between them. The entire variable domain, with the rest obtained from reference TRBV3-1 and TRBJ2-2, is as follows: DTAVSQTPKYLVTQMGNDKSIKCEQNLGHDTMYWYKQDSKKFLKIMFSYNNKELIINETVPNRFSPKSPDKAHLNLHINSLELGDSAVYFCASGPGELFFGEGSRLTVL.